This T cell receptor beta chain was obtained from a study of human T cells and chemical hapten exposure. Trimming shortened V by 10 bases and J by 4 bases, and 8 bases separated the two germline ends. Germline CDR1 PRHDT, CDR2 FYEKMQ (reference sequence). This CDR3 contains 12 residues. Time point given: patch test 2, 6 weeks after DPC sensitization. The treatment here: therapeutic diphenylcyclopropenone sensitization with weekly scalp DPC. TCRdb reprocessed the RACE reads with MiXCR, giving one entry per CDR3 protein. The sample yields about 400,000 distinct CDR3 sequences, roughly 6.3% seen once. The input for sequencing was whole blood, taken in connection with sensitization to the hapten diphenylcyclopropenone (DPC). The rearrangement links TRBV13 to TRBJ2-6; no definite D call. This sequence originates from a woman aged 18 to 35 with alopecia areata. Some clones in this sample may be carry-over from other donors' samples. The CDR3: CATITGANVLTF. CDR3 nucleotide sequence: TGTGCCACAATCACAGGGGCCAACGTCCTGACTTTC.